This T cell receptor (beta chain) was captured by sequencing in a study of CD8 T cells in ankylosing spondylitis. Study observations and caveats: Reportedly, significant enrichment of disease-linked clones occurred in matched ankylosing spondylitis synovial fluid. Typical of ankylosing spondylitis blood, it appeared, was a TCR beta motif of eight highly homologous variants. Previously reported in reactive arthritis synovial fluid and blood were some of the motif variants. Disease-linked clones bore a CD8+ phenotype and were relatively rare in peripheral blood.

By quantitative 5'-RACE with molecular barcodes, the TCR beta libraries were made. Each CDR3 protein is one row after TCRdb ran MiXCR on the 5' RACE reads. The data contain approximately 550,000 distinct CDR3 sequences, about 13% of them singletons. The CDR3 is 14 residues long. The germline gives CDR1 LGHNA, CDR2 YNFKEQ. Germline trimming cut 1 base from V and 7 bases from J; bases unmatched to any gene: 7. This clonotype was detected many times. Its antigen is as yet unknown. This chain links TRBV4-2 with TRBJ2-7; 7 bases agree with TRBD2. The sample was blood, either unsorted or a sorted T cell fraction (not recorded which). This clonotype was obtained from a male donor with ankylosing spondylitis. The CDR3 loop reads CASSQVGAGFEQYF. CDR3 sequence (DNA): TGTGCCAGCAGCCAAGTTGGAGCGGGATTTGAGCAGTACTTC.